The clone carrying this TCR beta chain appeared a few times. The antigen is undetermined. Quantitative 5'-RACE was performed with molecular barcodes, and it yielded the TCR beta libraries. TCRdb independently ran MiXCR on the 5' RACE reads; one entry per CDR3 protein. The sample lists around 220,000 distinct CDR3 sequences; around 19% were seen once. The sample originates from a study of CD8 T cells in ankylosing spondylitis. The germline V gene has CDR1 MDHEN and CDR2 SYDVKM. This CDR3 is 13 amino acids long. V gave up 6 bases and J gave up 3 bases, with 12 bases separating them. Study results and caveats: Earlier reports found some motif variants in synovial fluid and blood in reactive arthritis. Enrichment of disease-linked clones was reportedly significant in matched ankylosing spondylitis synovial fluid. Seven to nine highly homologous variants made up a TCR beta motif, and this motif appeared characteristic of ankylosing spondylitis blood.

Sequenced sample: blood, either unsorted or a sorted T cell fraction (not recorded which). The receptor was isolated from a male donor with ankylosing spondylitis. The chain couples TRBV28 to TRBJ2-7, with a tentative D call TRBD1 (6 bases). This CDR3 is CASRFLQGYEQYF. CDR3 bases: TGTGCCAGCAGATTCCTACAGGGCTACGAGCAGTACTTC.